The rows below give T cell receptor beta chains drawn from one sample of a study of T cells in Graves' hyperthyroidism and ophthalmopathy. TCRdb passed the multiplex PCR reads through MiXCR, listing each CDR3 protein once. The table records around 390,000 distinct CDR3 sequences, about 14% of them present only once. The sequenced sample was blood. The receptors shown here come from a woman in her twenties or thirties with Graves' ophthalmopathy. The CDR3 runs from the conserved cysteine through the conserved F or W. The D gene is left open where the match is weak. Only part of the rows carry a size: once, few, many, or a class if the clone is expanded.

d_gene | j_gene | abundance | v_gene | CDR3nt | CDR3aa
TRBD2 | TRBJ2-7 | many | TRBV29-1 | TGCAGCGTTGTAGCGGGGAGATACGAGCAGTACTTC | CSVVAGRYEQYF
- | TRBJ2-7 | many | TRBV28 | TGTGCCAGCAGCTTAGACTACGAGCAGTACTTC | CASSLDYEQYF
TRBD2 | TRBJ2-1 | many | TRBV29-1 | TGCAGCGTTGAGGCTAGCGGGGGGGCGAAGAATGAGCAGTTCTTC | CSVEASGGAKNEQFF
- | TRBJ1-5 | - | TRBV2 | TGTGCCAGCAGGTCCGCTAGTCAGCCCCAGCATTTT | CASRSASQPQHF
- | TRBJ1-2 | many | TRBV5-1 | TGCGCCAGCAGCTTGGCCGGGGCTAGCACAGGGAATAACTATGGCTACACCTTC | CASSLAGASTGNNYGYTF
- | TRBJ1-1 | - | TRBV9 | TGTGCCAGCAGCACCTATGCGTGGGGAGGCGACACTGAAGCTTTCTTT | CASSTYAWGGDTEAFF
- | TRBJ1-5 | many | TRBV20-1 | TGCAGTGCTAGTTCGCGATCTAATAGCAATCAGCCCCAGCATTTT | CSASSRSNSNQPQHF
- | TRBJ2-5 | many | TRBV12-3/TRBV12-4 | TGTGCCAGCAGTTTTTTGCGGGACGGGGAGACCCAGTACTTC | CASSFLRDGETQYF
TRBD1 | TRBJ1-1 | many | TRBV20-1 | TGCAGTGCTAGAGATAGGGACAGGGGAATAGTACTGCGCGCTGAAGCTTTCTTT | CSARDRDRGIVLRAEAFF
TRBD2 | TRBJ2-3 | few | TRBV5-8 | TGTGCCAGCAGCTCTAGCGGGGTGAGAGTGAGTACGCAGTATTTT | CASSSSGVRVSTQYF
- | TRBJ1-5 | many | TRBV9 | TGTGCCAGCAGCGTAGATATGGGTCAGCCCCAGCATTTT | CASSVDMGQPQHF
- | TRBJ1-4 | many | TRBV20-1 | TGCAGTGCTCGTGGGGGAGCTGGACTCGAAAAACTGTTTTTT | CSARGGAGLEKLFF
- | TRBJ2-2 | many | TRBV6-1 | TGTGCCAGCAGTGAAGCGGAGGCCGGGGAGCTGTTTTTT | CASSEAEAGELFF
- | TRBJ2-4 | many | TRBV20-1 | TGCAGTGCTAGAGATCCCCGGGGAAACATTCAGTACTTC | CSARDPRGNIQYF